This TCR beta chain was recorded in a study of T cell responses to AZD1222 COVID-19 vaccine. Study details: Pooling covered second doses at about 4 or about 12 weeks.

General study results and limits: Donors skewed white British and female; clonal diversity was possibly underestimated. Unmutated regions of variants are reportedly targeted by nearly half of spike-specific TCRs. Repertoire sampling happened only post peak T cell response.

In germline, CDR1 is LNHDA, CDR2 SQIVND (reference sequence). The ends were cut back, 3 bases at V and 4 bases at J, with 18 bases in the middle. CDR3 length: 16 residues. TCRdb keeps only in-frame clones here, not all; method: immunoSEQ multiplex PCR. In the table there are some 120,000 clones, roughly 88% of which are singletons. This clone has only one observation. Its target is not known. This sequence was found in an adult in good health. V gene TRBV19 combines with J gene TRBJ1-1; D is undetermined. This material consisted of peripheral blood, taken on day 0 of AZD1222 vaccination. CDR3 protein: CASSIGPPSFGTEAFF. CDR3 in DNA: TGTGCCAGTAGTATTGGCCCCCCCAGCTTTGGCACTGAAGCTTTCTTT.